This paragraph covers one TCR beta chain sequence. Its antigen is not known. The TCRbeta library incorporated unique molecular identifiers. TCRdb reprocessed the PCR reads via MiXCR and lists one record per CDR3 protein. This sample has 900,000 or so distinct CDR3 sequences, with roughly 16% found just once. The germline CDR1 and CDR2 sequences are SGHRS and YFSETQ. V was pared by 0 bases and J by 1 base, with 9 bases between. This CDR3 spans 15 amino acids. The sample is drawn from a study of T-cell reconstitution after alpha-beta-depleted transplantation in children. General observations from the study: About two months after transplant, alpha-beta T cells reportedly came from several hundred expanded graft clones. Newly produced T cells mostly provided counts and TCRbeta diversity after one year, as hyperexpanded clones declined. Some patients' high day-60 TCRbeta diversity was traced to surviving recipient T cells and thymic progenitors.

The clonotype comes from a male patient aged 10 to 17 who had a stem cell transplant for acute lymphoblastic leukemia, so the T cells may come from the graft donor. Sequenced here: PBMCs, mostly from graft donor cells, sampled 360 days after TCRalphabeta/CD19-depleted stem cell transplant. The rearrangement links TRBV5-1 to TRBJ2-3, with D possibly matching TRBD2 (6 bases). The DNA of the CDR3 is TGCGCCAGCAGCTTGGCCTGGAGGGGCACAGATACGCAGTATTTT. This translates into CASSLAWRGTDTQYF. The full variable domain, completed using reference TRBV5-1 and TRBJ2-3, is KAGVTQTPRYLIKTRGQQVTLSCSPISGHRSVSWYQQTPGQGLQFLFEYFSETQRNKGNFPGRFSGRQFSNSRSEMNVSTLELGDSALYLCASSLAWRGTDTQYFGPGTRLTVL.